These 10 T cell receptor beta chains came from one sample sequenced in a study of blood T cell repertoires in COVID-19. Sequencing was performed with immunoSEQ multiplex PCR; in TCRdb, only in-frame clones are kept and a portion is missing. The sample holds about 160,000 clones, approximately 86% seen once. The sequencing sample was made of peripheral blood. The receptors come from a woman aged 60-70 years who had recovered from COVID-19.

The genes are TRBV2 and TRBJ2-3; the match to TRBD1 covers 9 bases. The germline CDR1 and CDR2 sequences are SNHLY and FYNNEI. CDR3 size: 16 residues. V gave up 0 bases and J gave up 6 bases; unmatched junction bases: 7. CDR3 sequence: CASSEATTGTGDTQYF. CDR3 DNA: TGTGCCAGCAGTGAAGCCACCACCGGGACAGGGGATACGCAGTATTTT. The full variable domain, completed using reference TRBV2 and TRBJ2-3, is EPEVTQTPSHQVTQMGQEVILRCVPISNHLYFYWYRQILGQKVEFLVSFYNNEISEKSEIFDDQFSVERPDGSNFTLKIRSTKLEDSAMYFCASSEATTGTGDTQYFGPGTRLTVL.

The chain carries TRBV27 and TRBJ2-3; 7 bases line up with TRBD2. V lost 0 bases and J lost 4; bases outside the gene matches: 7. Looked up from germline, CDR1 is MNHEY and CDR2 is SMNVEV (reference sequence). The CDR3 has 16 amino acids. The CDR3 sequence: CASSLSSSGTADTQYF. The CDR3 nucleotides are TGTGCCAGCAGTTTATCTAGCAGCGGGACGGCAGATACGCAGTATTTT.

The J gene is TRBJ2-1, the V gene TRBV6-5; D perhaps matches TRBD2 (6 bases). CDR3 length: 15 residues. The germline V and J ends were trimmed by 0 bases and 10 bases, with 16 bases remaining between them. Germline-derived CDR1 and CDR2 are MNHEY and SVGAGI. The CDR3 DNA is TGTGCCAGCAGTTACTCAGGACTACGTTCGGGCGAGCAGTTCTTC. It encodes CASSYSGLRSGEQFF.

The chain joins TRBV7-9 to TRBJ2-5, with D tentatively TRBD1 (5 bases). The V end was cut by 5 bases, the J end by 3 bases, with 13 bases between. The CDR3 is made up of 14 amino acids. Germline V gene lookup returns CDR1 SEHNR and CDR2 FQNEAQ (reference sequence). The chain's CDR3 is CASSGGRTKETQYF. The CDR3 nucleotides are TGTGCCAGCAGCGGTGGCCGGACAAAAGAGACCCAGTACTTC.

The CDR3 spells CSASTGEAFF. CDR3 DNA sequence: TGCAGTGCTAGCACGGGTGAAGCTTTCTTT. The rearrangement links TRBV20-1 to TRBJ1-1; D ambiguous. This CDR3 region has 10 residues. Germline CDR1 is DFQATT and CDR2 is SNEGSKA (reference sequence). Trimming shortened V by 3 bases and J by 7 bases, and 6 bases separated the two germline ends.

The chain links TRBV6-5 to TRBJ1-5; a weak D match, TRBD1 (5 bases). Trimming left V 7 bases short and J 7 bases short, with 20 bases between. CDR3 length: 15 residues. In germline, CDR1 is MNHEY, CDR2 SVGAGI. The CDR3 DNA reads TGTGCCAGCACCGAGACCCCAGGGTTCGGGCAGCCCCAGCATTTT. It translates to CASTETPGFGQPQHF.

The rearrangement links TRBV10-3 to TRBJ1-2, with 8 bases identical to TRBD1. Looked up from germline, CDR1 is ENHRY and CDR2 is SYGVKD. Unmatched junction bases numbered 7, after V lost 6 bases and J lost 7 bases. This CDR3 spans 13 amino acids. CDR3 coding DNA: TGTGCCATCAGGCTGACAGGGGTCGGTGGCTACACCTTC. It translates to CAIRLTGVGGYTF.

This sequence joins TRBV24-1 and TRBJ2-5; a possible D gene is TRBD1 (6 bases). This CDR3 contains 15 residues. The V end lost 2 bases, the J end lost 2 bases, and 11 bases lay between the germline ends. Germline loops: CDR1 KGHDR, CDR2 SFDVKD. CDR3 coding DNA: TGTGCCACCAGTGATTCAAACAGGGAACAAGAGACCCAGTACTTC. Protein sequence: CATSDSNREQETQYF.

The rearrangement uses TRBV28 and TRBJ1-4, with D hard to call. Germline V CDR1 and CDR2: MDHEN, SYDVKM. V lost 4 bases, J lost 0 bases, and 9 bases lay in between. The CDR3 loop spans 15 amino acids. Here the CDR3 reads CASSYPGSTNEKLFF. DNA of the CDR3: TGTGCCAGCAGTTACCCCGGGTCAACTAATGAAAAACTGTTTTTT.

The DNA for the CDR3 is TGTGCCAGCATGGTCACGAATCGGGACTATTCACCCCTCCACTTT. Translation: CASMVTNRDYSPLHF. The chain joins TRBV6-5 to TRBJ1-6; D possibly corresponds to TRBD1 (5 bases). CDR3 length: 15 residues. V was shortened by 7 bases and J by 8 bases, with 18 bases between the two germline ends. Germline V lookup: CDR1 MNHEY, CDR2 SVGAGI.